This TCR beta chain originates from a study of cytomegalovirus exposure and HLA in healthy donors. The CDR3 spans 14 residues. Germline-derived CDR1 and CDR2 are MNHEY and SVGAGI. V trimming: 9 bases; J trimming: 7 bases; junction bases outside the gene matches: 12. Worth noting for this clone: Its antigen is undetermined.

The study's findings and limits: Accounts indicate the classifier identified cytomegalovirus status with strong specificity and sensitivity. For most subjects, TCR beta sequences were reported to predict HLA-A and HLA-B alleles with accuracy.

This PCR relied on a set of 60 Vbeta primers and 13 Jbeta primers. Sequencing used immunoSEQ multiplex PCR; TCRdb keeps in-frame clones, though not all of them. The sample lists 150,000 or so clones, almost 85% occurring once. This TCR was recovered from a man under 40 in good health and CMV-seropositive. Sample: PBMCs. The V gene is TRBV6-5, the J gene TRBJ1-1, with 9 bases matching TRBD1. The chain's CDR3 is CASRTGVMSGEAFF. The CDR3 nucleotides read TGTGCCAGTCGGACAGGGGTTATGAGCGGTGAAGCTTTCTTT.